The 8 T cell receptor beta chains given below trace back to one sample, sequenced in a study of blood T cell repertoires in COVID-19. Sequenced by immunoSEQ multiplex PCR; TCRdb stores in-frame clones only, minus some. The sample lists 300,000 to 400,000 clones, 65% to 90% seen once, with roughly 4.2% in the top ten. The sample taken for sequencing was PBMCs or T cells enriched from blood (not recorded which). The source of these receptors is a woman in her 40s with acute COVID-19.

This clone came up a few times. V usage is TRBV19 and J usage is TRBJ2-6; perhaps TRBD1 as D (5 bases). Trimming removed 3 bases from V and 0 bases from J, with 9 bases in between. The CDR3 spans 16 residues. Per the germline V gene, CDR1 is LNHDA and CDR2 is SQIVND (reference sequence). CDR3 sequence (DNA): TGTGCCAGTAGTATGACAGTCGGCTCTGGGGCCAACGTCCTGACTTTC. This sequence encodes CASSMTVGSGANVLTF.

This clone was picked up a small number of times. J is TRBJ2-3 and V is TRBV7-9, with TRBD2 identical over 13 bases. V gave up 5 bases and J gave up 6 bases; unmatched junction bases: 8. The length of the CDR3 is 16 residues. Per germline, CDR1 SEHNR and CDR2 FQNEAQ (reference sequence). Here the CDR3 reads CASSPWTSGSIDTQYF. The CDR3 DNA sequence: TGTGCCAGCAGCCCATGGACTAGCGGGAGTATCGATACGCAGTATTTT.

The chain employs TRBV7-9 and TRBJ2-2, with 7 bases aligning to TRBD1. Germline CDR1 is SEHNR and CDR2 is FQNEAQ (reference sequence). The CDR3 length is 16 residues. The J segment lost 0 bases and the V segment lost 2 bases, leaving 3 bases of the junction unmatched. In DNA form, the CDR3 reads TGTGCCAGCAGCTTACCGGGACAGCCGAACACCGGGGAGCTGTTTTTT. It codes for CASSLPGQPNTGELFF.

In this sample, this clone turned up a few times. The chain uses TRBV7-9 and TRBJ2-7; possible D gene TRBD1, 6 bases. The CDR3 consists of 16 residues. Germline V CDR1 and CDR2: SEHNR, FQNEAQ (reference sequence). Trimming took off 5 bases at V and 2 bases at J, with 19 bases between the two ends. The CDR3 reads CASSRRTENLTYEQYF. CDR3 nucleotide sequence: TGTGCCAGCAGCCGCCGGACAGAGAATCTTACCTACGAGCAGTACTTC.

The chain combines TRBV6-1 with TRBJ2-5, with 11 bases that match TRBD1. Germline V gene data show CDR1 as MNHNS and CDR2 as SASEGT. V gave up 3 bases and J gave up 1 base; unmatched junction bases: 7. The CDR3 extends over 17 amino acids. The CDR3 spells CASSDFIGTGGQETQYF. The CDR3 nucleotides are TGTGCCAGCAGTGACTTTATCGGGACAGGGGGCCAAGAGACCCAGTACTTC.

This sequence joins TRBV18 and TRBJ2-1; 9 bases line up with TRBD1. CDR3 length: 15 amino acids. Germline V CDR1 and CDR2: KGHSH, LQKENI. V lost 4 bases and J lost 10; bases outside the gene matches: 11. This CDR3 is CASSLSTGGSREQFF. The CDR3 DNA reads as TGTGCCAGCTCACTATCGACAGGGGGTTCGAGGGAGCAGTTCTTC.

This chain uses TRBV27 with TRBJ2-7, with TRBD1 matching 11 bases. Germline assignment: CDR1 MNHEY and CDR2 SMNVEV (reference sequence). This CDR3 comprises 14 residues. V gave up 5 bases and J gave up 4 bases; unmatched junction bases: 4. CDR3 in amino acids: CASSPWDRGYEQYF. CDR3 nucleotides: TGTGCCAGCAGTCCGTGGGACAGGGGGTACGAGCAGTACTTC.

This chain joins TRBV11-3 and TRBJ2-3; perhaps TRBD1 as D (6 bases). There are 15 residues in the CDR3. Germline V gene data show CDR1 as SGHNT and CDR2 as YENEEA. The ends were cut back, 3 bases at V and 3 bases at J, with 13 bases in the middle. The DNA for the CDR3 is TGTGCCAGCAGCTTTGGCAGGGGCACGACAGATACGCAGTATTTT. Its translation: CASSFGRGTTDTQYF. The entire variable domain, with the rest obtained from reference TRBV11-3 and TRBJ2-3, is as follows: EAGVVQSPRYKIIEKKQPVAFWCNPISGHNTLYWYLQNLGQGPELLIRYENEEAVDDSQLPKDRFSAERLKGVDSTLKIQPAELGDSAVYLCASSFGRGTTDTQYFGPGTRLTVL.